There are a few counts of the clone carrying this T cell receptor (beta chain). Antigen unknown. The data were obtained in a study of beta chain features in type 1 diabetes. At the level of the study: Age, gender, cell numbers and subset yield matched between patients and controls. Points from the study as a whole: Researchers cautioned that cDNA sequencing could over-represent cells with high TCR expression. Type 1 diabetes patients showed a moderate but significant shortening of TCRB CDR3s in all four CD4+ subsets.

Germline CDR1 reads SGHRS; CDR2 reads YFSETQ. Trimming pared 4 bases from V and 0 bases from J, leaving 14 bases between. The CDR3 contains 16 residues. A single heparinised draw of 95 to 150 mL on average was taken per donor. Sorting with CD45RO/CCR7/CD25/CD127/CD95/CD27 yielded naive, central memory, regulatory and stem-like memory CD4+ cells. The investigators reverse transcribed all of the isolated RNA, so they sequenced expressed TCRB transcripts. The method was immunoSEQ multiplex PCR; TCRdb's version includes in-frame clones alone and lacks a portion of them. The profile shows some 290,000 clones, roughly an eighth of them singletons.

The sequencing input was naive CD4+ T cells from blood. The TCR originated in a young man with type 1 diabetes. The chain has TRBV5-1 and TRBJ2-1; possible D gene TRBD1, 6 bases. The CDR3 DNA is TGCGCCAGCAGCCAACAGGGACAAAGCTCCTACAATGAGCAGTTCTTC. Its translation: CASSQQGQSSYNEQFF.